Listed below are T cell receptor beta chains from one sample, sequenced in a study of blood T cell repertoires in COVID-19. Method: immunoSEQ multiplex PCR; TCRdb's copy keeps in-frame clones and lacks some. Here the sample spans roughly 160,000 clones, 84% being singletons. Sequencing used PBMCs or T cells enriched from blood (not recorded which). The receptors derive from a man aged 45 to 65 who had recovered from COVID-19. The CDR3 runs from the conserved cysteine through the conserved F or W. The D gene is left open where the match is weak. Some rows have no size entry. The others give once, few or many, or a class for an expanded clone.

CDR3nt: TGTGCCAGCAGTAGGAAGGACAGATGGGCCAAAAACATTCAGTACTTC; CDR3aa: CASSRKDRWAKNIQYF; j_gene: TRBJ2-4; d_gene: -; v_gene: TRBV6-6; abundance: -
CDR3nt: TGTGCCAGCAGCTTGGAGGCTCCTGTGCGGGGCTACACCTTC; CDR3aa: CASSLEAPVRGYTF; j_gene: TRBJ1-2; d_gene: -; v_gene: TRBV5-4; abundance: few
CDR3nt: TGTGCCAGCAGCCCGTCTCCCTTAGTCGCCCATAATTCACCCCTCCACTTT; CDR3aa: CASSPSPLVAHNSPLHF; j_gene: TRBJ1-6; d_gene: -; v_gene: TRBV4-2; abundance: -
CDR3nt: TGTGCCAGCAGCTTAAATCCTAGGGGATCCTACGAGCAGTACTTC; CDR3aa: CASSLNPRGSYEQYF; j_gene: TRBJ2-7; d_gene: -; v_gene: TRBV7-2; abundance: -
CDR3nt: TGTGCCAGCAGTCCGACGGGGGTAAATGAAAAACTGTTTTTT; CDR3aa: CASSPTGVNEKLFF; j_gene: TRBJ1-4; d_gene: -; v_gene: TRBV9; abundance: -
CDR3nt: TGCGCCAGCAGCTTGGCGGGACAGGGGGCAGCTAATGAAAAACTGTTTTTT; CDR3aa: CASSLAGQGAANEKLFF; j_gene: TRBJ1-4; d_gene: TRBD1; v_gene: TRBV5-1; abundance: -
CDR3nt: TGTGCCAGCAGCCAATTACTACCGAGTGACTATGGCTACACCTTC; CDR3aa: CASSQLLPSDYGYTF; j_gene: TRBJ1-2; d_gene: -; v_gene: TRBV3-1/TRBV3-2; abundance: -
CDR3nt: TGTGCCAGCAGGGGCGGAGGGAATTCACCCCTCCACTTT; CDR3aa: CASRGGGNSPLHF; j_gene: TRBJ1-6; d_gene: -; v_gene: TRBV6-5; abundance: -
CDR3nt: TGTGCCAGCAGCTTGGGGCAAAGATCTGGGGCCAACGTCCTGACTTTC; CDR3aa: CASSLGQRSGANVLTF; j_gene: TRBJ2-6; d_gene: -; v_gene: TRBV7-3; abundance: -
CDR3nt: TGCGCCAGCAGCTTGGTTTCAGGGGTCTCCTACGAGCAGTACTTC; CDR3aa: CASSLVSGVSYEQYF; j_gene: TRBJ2-7; d_gene: -; v_gene: TRBV5-1; abundance: -
CDR3nt: TGTGCCAGCAGCCAAGCCACAGGGCCCTGGGAAGGAAACACCATATATTTT; CDR3aa: CASSQATGPWEGNTIYF; j_gene: TRBJ1-3; d_gene: -; v_gene: TRBV3-1/TRBV3-2; abundance: -
CDR3nt: TGTGCCAGCAGCTCCCCAAATCGGAAAGCTAGCGGGAGTAAATACGAGCAGTACTTC; CDR3aa: CASSSPNRKASGSKYEQYF; j_gene: TRBJ2-7; d_gene: TRBD2; v_gene: TRBV3-1/TRBV3-2; abundance: once
CDR3nt: TGTGCCAGCAGTTACAGCGGCGGGGGCTATGGCTACACCTTC; CDR3aa: CASSYSGGGYGYTF; j_gene: TRBJ1-2; d_gene: -; v_gene: TRBV6-6; abundance: -